This T cell receptor (beta chain) stems from a study of T cell repertoires in cytomegalovirus infection (dated by TCRdb to 2018 to 2020). Regarding the complete study: Because public TCR beta signatures pointed to carriage of CMV infection together with the matching HLA type, the HLA type of each donor mattered for the analysis. General study outcomes and caveats: The ex vivo response was dominated by HLA-C-restricted CMV-specific TCR beta clonotypes, which also provided the single most frequent clonotype in two of eight donors. Cumulative frequency of public TCR beta family members discriminated carriers of CMV infection plus the relevant HLA type in this cohort and an independent 352-donor cohort.

The sample was run on an Illumina HiSeq 1500. In-frame beta chains were kept once TCRdb had trimmed the public reads at Q25 with fastp and called clones with MiXCR. Every CDR3 protein is listed once, alongside the most common genes and DNA of its rows. Here the sample has about 530,000 distinct CDR3 sequences; 26% occur a single time. Less than 15% of the sample lies in the top ten. This clonotype showed up just a few times. The antigen it recognizes is unknown. Per-nucleotide qualities are absent, and no much larger clonotype sits a single base away. Specimen: PBMCs. The origin of this receptor is a human donor in good health (CMV status not recorded). Some clones in this sample may be carry-over from other donors' samples.

The encoded CDR3 is CASSYRTSGRTYSGGDEQFF. The nucleotide sequence reads as follows: TGTGCCAGCAGTTATCGGACTAGCGGGAGGACTTACTCTGGGGGGGATGAGCAGTTCTTC. The chain links TRBV6-2 or TRBV6-3 with TRBJ2-1, and TRBD2 aligns with 14 junction nucleotides. The CDR3 runs 20 amino acids, cysteine and phenylalanine included. Here the CDR3 DNA is all that survives: 60 bases in frame from base 1. CDR1 MNHEY and CDR2 SVGEGT were looked up in the germline V gene. From V the trimming removes 3 bases and from J it removes 8 bases, while the gene matches leave 18 bases of the junction unaccounted for.